The clone carrying this TCR beta chain has more than one count but fewer than ten. The V gene lost 3 bases and the J gene lost 0 bases, with 29 bases spanning the gap. From germline, CDR1 is LNHDA and CDR2 SQIVND (reference sequence). CDR3 length: 22 amino acids. The sample comes from a study of blood T cell repertoires in COVID-19. The overall study: The cDNA or gDNA used as material had been derived from T cells, B-cell-depleted T cells, or PBMCs.

In the authors' workflow: Using reference gene primer amplification, nucleated cell counts were estimated. Clones were read by immunoSEQ multiplex PCR, and TCRdb kept only the in-frame ones, dropping some. V and J calls and clone size are copied from that table; D and trimming were computed from the DNA. The sample has 250,000 to 300,000 clones, 81% seen once. This clonotype was sampled from a woman in her sixties with active or convalescent COVID-19. The chain combines TRBV19 with TRBJ1-4, with a weak D call TRBD1 (5 bases). Input material: peripheral blood. The CDR3 region is CASSIRPMRGWAATATNEKLFF. CDR3 bases: TGTGCCAGTAGTATTCGGCCCATGCGGGGGTGGGCCGCTACAGCAACTAATGAAAAACTGTTTTTT.